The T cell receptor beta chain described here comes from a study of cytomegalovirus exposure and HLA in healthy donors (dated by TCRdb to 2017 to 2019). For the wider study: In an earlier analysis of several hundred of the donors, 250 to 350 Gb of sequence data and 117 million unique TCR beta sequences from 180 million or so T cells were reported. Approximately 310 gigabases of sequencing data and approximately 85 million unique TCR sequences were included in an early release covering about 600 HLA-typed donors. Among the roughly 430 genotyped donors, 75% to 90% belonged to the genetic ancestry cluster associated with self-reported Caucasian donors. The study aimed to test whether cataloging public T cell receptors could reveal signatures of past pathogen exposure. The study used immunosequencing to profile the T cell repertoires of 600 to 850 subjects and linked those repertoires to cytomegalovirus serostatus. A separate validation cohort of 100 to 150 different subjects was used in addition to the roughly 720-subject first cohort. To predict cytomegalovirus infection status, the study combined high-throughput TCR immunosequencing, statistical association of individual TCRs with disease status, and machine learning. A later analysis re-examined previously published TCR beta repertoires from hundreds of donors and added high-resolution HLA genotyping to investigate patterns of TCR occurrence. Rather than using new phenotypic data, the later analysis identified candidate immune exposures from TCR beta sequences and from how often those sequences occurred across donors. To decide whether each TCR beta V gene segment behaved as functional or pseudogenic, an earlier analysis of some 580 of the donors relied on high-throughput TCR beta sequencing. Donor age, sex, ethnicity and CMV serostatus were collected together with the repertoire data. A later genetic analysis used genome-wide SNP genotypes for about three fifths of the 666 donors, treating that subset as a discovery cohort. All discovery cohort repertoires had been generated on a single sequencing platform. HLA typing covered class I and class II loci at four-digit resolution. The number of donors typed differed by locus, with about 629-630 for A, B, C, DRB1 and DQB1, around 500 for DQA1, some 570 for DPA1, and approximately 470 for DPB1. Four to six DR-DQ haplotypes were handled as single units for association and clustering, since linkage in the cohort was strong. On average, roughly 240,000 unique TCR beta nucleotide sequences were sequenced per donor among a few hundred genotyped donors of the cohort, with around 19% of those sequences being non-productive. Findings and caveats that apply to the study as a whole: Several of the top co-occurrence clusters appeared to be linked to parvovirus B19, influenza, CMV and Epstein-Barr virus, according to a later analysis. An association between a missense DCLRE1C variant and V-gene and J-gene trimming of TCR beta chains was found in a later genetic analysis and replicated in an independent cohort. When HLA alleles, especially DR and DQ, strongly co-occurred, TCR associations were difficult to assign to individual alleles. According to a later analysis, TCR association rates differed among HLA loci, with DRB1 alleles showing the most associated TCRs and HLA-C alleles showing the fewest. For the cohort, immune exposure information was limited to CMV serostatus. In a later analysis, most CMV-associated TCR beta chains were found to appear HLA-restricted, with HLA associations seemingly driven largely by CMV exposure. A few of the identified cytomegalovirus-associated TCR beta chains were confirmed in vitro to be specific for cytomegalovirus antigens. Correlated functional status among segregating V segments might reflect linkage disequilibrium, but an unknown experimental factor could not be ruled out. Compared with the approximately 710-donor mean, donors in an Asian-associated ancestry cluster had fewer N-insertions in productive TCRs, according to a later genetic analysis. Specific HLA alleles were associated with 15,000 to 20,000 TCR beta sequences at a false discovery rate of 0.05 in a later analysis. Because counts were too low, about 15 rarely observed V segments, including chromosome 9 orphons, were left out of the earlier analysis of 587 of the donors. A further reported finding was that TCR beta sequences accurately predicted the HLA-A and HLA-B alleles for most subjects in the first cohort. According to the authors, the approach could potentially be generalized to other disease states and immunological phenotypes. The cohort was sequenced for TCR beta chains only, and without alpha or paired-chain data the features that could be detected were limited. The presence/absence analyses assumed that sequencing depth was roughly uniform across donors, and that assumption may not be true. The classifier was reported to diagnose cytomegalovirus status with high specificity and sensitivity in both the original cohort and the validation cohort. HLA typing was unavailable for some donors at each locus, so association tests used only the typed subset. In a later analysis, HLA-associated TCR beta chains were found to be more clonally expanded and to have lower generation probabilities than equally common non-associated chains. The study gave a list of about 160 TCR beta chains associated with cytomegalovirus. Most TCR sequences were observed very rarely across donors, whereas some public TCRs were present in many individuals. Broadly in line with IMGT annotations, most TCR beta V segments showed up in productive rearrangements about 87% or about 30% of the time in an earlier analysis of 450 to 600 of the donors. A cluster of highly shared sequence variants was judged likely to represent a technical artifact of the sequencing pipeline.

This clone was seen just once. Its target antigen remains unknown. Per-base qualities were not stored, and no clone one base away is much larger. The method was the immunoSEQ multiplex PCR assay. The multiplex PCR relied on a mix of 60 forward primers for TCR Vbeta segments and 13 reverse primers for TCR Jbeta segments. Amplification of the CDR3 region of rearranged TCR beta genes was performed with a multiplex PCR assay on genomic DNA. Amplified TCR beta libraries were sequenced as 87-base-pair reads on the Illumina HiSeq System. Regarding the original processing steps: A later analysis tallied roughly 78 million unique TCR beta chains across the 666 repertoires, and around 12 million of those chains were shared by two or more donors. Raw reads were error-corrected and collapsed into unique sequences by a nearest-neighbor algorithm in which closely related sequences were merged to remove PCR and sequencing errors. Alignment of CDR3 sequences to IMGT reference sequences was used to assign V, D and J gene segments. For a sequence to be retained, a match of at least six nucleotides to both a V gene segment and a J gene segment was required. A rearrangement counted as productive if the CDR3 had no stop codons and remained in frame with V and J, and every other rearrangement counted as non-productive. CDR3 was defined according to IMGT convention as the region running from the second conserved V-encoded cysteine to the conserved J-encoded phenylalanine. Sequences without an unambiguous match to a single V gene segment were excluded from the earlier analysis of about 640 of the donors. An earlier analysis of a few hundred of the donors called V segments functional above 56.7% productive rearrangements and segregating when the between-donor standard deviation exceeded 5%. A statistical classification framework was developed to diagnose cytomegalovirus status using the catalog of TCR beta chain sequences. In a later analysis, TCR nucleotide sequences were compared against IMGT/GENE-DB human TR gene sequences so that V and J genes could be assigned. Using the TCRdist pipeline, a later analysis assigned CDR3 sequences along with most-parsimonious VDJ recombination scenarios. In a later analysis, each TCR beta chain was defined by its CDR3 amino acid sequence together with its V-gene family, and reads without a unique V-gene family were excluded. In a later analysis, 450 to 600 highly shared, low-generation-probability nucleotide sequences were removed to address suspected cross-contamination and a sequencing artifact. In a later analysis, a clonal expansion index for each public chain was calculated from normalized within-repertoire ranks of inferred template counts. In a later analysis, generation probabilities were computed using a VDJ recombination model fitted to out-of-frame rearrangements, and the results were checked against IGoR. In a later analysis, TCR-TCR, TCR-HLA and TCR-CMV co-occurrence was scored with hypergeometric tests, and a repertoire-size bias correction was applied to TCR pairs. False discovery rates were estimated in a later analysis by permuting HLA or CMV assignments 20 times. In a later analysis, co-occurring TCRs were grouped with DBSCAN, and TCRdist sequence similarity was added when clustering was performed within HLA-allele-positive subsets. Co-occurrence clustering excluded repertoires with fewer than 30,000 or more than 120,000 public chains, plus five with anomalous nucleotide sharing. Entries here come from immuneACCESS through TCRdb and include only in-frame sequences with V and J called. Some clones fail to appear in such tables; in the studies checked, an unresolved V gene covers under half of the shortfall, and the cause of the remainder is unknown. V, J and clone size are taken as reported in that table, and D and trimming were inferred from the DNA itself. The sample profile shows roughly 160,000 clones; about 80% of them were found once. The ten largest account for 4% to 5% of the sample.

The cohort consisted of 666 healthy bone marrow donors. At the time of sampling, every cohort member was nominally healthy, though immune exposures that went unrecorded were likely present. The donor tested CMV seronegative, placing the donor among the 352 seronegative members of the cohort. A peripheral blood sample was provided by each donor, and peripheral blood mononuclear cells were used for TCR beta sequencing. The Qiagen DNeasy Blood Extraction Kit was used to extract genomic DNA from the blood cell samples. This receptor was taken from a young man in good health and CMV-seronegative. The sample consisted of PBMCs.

The nucleotide sequence reads TGTGCCAGTAGTACCCGCACGACTAGCGGTAATTCGAACACCGGGGAGCTGTTTTTT. Its protein is CASSTRTTSGNSNTGELFF. The rearranged chain carries TRBV19 and TRBJ2-2, and 9 bases in between align with TRBD2. V and J are trimmed by 4 bases and 0 bases, and the gene matches miss 12 bases of the junction. Including cysteine and phenylalanine, the CDR3 has 19 amino acids. The sequence is cut down to CDR3 DNA, 57 bases in frame from base 1. The germline V gene (reference sequence) yields LNHDA for CDR1 and SQIVND for CDR2.